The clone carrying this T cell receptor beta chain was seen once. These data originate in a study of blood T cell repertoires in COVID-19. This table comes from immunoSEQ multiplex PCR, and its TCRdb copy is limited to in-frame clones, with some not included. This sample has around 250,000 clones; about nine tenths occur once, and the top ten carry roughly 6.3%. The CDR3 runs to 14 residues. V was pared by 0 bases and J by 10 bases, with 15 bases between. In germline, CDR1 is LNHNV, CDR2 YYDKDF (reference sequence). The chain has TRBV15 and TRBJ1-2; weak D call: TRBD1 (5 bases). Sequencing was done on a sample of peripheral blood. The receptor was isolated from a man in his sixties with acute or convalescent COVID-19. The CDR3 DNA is TGTGCCACCAGCAGAGATTGGGTGGCGGGGGACTACACCTTC. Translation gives CATSRDWVAGDYTF.